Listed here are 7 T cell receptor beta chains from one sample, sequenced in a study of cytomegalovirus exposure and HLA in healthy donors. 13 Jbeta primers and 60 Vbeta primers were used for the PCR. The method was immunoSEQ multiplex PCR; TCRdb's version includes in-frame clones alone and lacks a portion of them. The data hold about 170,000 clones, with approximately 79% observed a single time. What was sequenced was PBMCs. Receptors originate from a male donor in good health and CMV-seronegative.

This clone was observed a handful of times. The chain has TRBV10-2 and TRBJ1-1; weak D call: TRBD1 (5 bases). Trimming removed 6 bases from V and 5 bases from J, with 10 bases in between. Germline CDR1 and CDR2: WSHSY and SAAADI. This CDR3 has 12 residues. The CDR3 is CASSPGLTEAFF. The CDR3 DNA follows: TGCGCCAGCAGCCCAGGGTTAACTGAAGCTTTCTTT.

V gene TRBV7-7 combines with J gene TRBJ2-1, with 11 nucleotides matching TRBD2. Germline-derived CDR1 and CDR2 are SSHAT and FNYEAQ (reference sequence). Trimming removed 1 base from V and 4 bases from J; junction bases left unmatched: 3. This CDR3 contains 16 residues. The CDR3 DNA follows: TGTGCCAGCAGCTTAGGTCTAGCGGGGGGATACAATGAGCAGTTCTTC. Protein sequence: CASSLGLAGGYNEQFF.

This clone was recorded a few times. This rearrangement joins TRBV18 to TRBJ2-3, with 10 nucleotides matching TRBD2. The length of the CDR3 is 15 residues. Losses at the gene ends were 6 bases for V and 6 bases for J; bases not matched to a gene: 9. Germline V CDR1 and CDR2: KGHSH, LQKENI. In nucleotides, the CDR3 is TGTGCCAGCTCCCTCCCAAGCGGGGGGGCGGATACGCAGTATTTT. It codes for CASSLPSGGADTQYF.

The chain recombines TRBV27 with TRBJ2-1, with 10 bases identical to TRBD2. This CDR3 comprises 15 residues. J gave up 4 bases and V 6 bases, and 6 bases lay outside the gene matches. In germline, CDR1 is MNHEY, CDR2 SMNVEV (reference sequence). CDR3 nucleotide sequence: TGTGCCAGCAGCTCGGGACTAGCGCGTTACAATGAGCAGTTCTTC. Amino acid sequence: CASSSGLARYNEQFF.

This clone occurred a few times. The CDR3 loop is CASSQEPGQGLVGGYTF. The CDR3 DNA is TGCGCCAGCAGCCAAGAACCGGGACAGGGGTTGGTAGGCGGCTACACCTTC. The chain carries TRBV4-3 and TRBJ1-2; TRBD1 matches at 10 bases. The CDR3 runs to 17 residues. Germline lookup yields CDR1 LGHNA and CDR2 YSLEER. The trim removed 0 bases at V and 8 bases at J, leaving 12 bases unmatched.

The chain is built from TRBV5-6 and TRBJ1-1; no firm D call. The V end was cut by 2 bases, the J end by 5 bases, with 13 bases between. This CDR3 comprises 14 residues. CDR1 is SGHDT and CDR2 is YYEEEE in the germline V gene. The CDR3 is CASSFYTLRTEAFF. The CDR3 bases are TGTGCCAGCAGCTTTTACACGCTGCGGACTGAAGCTTTCTTT.

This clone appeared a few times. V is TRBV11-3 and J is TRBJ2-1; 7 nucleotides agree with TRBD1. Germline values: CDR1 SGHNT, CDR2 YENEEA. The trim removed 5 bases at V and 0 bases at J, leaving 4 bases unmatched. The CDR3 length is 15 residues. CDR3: CASSETGSSYNEQFF. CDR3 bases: TGTGCCAGCAGCGAGACAGGGAGCTCCTACAATGAGCAGTTCTTC.